The present T cell receptor (beta chain) was sequenced within a study of OX40 agonist ivuxolimab in advanced cancers. Concerning the study at large: Ivuxolimab was a fully human IgG2 agonistic monoclonal antibody targeting the costimulatory receptor OX40 (CD134). Intravenous ivuxolimab was administered to patients every 2 weeks at six dose levels: 0.01, 0.1, 0.3, 1.5, 3 and 10 mg/kg. Among the roughly 52 dose-escalation patients, some 19 had hepatocellular carcinoma, around 15 melanoma, 9 renal cell carcinoma and 9 head and neck cancer. A male proportion of 82.7% and a mean age of about 60 years, ranging from 23 to 79, were recorded for the dose-escalation cohort. Prior anti-PD-1, anti-PD-L1 or anti-CTLA-4 therapy was permitted, and 30% to 45% of dose-escalation patients had received checkpoint inhibitors. Three dose-escalation patients achieved partial responses, one with hepatocellular carcinoma and two with cutaneous melanoma. The point of sequencing TCRbeta in the periphery was to test whether ivuxolimab changed TCR sequence diversity and drove clonal T-cell expansion. The paper describes the monotherapy dose-escalation part (N of about 54 patients) of the phase I trial of ivuxolimab. Study-level results and caveats: Low levels of normalized T-cell clonal expansion were also seen in some nonresponding patients. On average, CD8+ T cells showed more expanded clones than CD4+ T cells after ivuxolimab. Clonal expansion of both CD4+ and CD8+ blood T cells was observed from baseline to week 6 at doses 0.1 to 3.0 mg/kg. The antigen specificity of the clonally expanded peripheral T cells was not determined. In the 0.1-3.0 mg/kg groups, partial responders had among the lowest normalized peripheral clonal expansion, particularly in CD8+ T cells.

This clone was seen a single time. Its recognized antigen is unknown. No qualities accompany the bases; no much larger clone lies one base away. Genomic DNA was isolated from the sorted cells so that the TCRbeta CDR3 region could be sequenced. The immunoSEQ Assay was used for sequencing of TCRbeta CDR3 regions. TCRdb retrieved this table from immuneACCESS and kept in-frame rearrangements only. Not all clones are present; in checked studies, unresolved V genes account for under half, and no reason is known for the remainder. Here the sample has about 77,000 clones; around 87% occur a single time. Of the sample, less than 8% is held by the ten largest clones. The trial excluded patients who had a history of autoimmune disease or who were on systemic immunosuppression. Peripheral blood for TCR sequencing was drawn from every dose cohort at baseline, at cycle 4 day 1 and at cycle 7 day 1. Samples were obtained from an open-label, multicenter, first-in-human phase I dose-escalation trial of ivuxolimab. Adults with locally advanced or metastatic melanoma, renal cell carcinoma, hepatocellular carcinoma or head and neck squamous cell carcinoma were enrolled in the trial. Before TCR sequencing, CD4+ T cells and CD8+ T cells were sorted from peripheral blood as separate populations.

Taken from the germline V gene, the CDR1 and CDR2 loops are SNHLY and FYNNEI. Germline trimming amounts to 3 bases on V and 4 bases on J, with 4 as the count of junction bases outside the gene matches. The CDR3 runs 14 amino acids, cysteine and phenylalanine included. The kept DNA is CDR3 alone, 42 bases in frame from the first base. Sequencing was performed on CD4+ or CD8+ T cells sorted from blood, taken in a trial of the OX40 agonist ivuxolimab. The TCR originated in an adult with an advanced solid tumor such as melanoma, head and neck, liver or kidney cancer. The chain employs TRBV2 and TRBJ1-2; a stretch of 8 junction bases matches TRBD1. The nucleotide sequence is given as TGTGCCAGCAGTGAGCAGGGGGCCCTCTATGGCTACACCTTC. This codes for CASSEQGALYGYTF.